Reported below is one TCR beta chain. Its antigen remains unknown. This sample was included in a study of CD8+ T cells in alopecia areata. Study information: Treated patients were given oral tofacitinib, which was dosed at 5 to 10 mg twice daily.

Study-wide findings and caveats: Scalp repertoires also include resident alphabeta T cells from normal skin.

As for treatment: oral pan-JAK inhibitor, 5-10 mg twice daily. This CDR3 region has 16 residues. From germline, CDR1 is SGHRS and CDR2 YFSETQ. Trimming took off 0 bases at V and 0 bases at J, with 7 bases between the two ends. Isolated RNA was reverse transcribed into cDNA used as the sequencing template. Assay used: immunoSEQ multiplex PCR; TCRdb lists only in-frame clones, some missing. The sample yields about 200,000 clones, 35% to 45% seen once. Material: CD4+ T cells sorted from blood, obtained at approximately week 30, from a patient treated with tofacitinib. The sequence derives from a human donor with alopecia areata. The V call is TRBV5-1, the J call TRBJ2-6; D is uncertain. The chain's CDR3 is CASSLAGSSGANVLTF. CDR3 coding DNA: TGCGCCAGCAGCTTGGCAGGCAGCTCTGGGGCCAACGTCCTGACTTTC. Full variable domain (rest looked up from reference TRBV5-1 and TRBJ2-6): KAGVTQTPRYLIKTRGQQVTLSCSPISGHRSVSWYQQTPGQGLQFLFEYFSETQRNKGNFPGRFSGRQFSNSRSEMNVSTLELGDSALYLCASSLAGSSGANVLTFGAGSRLTVL.